These 16 T cell receptor beta chains were all obtained from the same sample, sequenced in a study of T cells in Graves' hyperthyroidism and ophthalmopathy. Amplification of TCR beta CDR3 regions used RNA as the template. A first-round RT-PCR of the TCR CDR3 used the HTBI primer set. In TCRdb, the multiplex PCR reads were re-called with MiXCR into one record per CDR3 protein. Among 390,000 or so distinct CDR3 sequences listed, approximately 15% were seen once. Sequencing used blood. The receptors come from a man younger than 35 with Graves' ophthalmopathy.

The J gene is TRBJ2-7, the V gene TRBV6-5; possible D gene TRBD1, 5 bases. Germline V gene sequence: CDR1 MNHEY, CDR2 SVGAGI. This CDR3 is built from 13 residues. The V end lost 0 bases, the J end lost 6 bases, and 9 bases lay between the germline ends. This CDR3 reads CASSYSEGVEQYF. CDR3 bases: TGTGCCAGCAGTTACTCCGAAGGGGTCGAGCAGTACTTC.

V is TRBV10-2 and J is TRBJ2-2; 12 bases agree with TRBD2. Unmatched junction bases numbered 6, after V lost 5 bases and J lost 5 bases. This CDR3 is 16 amino acids long. Germline V lookup: CDR1 WSHSY, CDR2 SAAADI. This CDR3 is CASSPRLAGETGELFF. CDR3 nucleotide sequence: TGCGCCAGCAGTCCCAGACTAGCGGGAGAAACCGGGGAGCTGTTTTTT.

This clonotype has at least ten counts. The J gene is TRBJ2-1, the V gene TRBV4-1, with TRBD2 matching 9 bases. V shed 6 bases and J 8 bases; nucleotides not matched to a gene: 11. Germline-derived CDR1 and CDR2 are MGHRA and YSYEKL. The CDR3 is made up of 15 amino acids. In DNA form, the CDR3 reads TGCGCCAGCAGTCGGAAGGGACTAGCTGCCGATGAGCAGTTCTTC. It yields the protein CASSRKGLAADEQFF.

Many counts were recorded for this clonotype. The gene calls are TRBV10-1 and TRBJ2-3; D is uncertain. Germline values: CDR1 WNHNN, CDR2 SYGVQD (reference sequence). V was shortened by 0 bases and J by 3 bases, with 10 bases between the two germline ends. This CDR3 has 15 amino acids. The CDR3 here is CASSESWGSTDTQYF. CDR3 bases: TGCGCCAGCAGTGAGTCGTGGGGATCGACAGATACGCAGTATTTT.

This clonotype occurred a few times. The CDR3 DNA follows: TGTGCCTGGACCTCGGGACAGGGGGCGGGGGAGCAGTACTTC. Residues: CAWTSGQGAGEQYF. The genes are TRBV30 and TRBJ2-7, with 12 bases aligning to TRBD1. This CDR3 has 14 amino acids. J gave up 7 bases and V 4 bases, and 8 bases lay outside the gene matches. Germline lookup yields CDR1 GTSNPN and CDR2 SVGIG (reference sequence).

This clonotype was seen at least ten times. This rearrangement joins TRBV2 to TRBJ2-1, with 7 bases aligning to TRBD1. Trimming took 8 bases from V and 0 from J; bases not matched to a gene: 16. CDR1 and CDR2 from the germline V gene are SNHLY and FYNNEI. This CDR3 spans 18 amino acids. CDR3 sequence: CASGRRTDRVSSYNEQFF. In DNA, the CDR3 is TGTGCCAGCGGGCGGAGAACCGACAGGGTCAGCTCCTACAATGAGCAGTTCTTC. Filled out from reference TRBV2 and TRBJ2-1, the complete variable domain reads EPEVTQTPSHQVTQMGQEVILRCVPISNHLYFYWYRQILGQKVEFLVSFYNNEISEKSEIFDDQFSVERPDGSNFTLKIRSTKLEDSAMYFCASGRRTDRVSSYNEQFFGPGTRLTVL.

This clonotype has a handful of counts. This sequence joins TRBV6-2 or TRBV6-3 and TRBJ2-6, with D perhaps matching TRBD1 or TRBD2 (5 bases each). The CDR3 runs 16 residues. Trimming removed 0 bases from V and 2 bases from J, with 8 bases in between. Germline values: CDR1 MNHEY, CDR2 SVGEGT. The CDR3 region is CASSYSMGAGANVLTF. The DNA of the CDR3 is TGTGCCAGCAGTTACTCGATGGGGGCTGGGGCCAACGTCCTGACTTTC.

This clonotype occurred a few times. The V call is TRBV20-1, the J call TRBJ2-5; 10 positions agree with TRBD2. The V gene's germline CDR1 is DFQATT and CDR2 SNEGSKA (reference sequence). This CDR3 contains 15 residues. The junction had 3 bases not matched to a gene; V was cut back by 1 base and J by 1 base. The CDR3 reads CSARGRLAGQETQYF. DNA for the CDR3: TGCAGTGCTAGAGGTCGACTAGCGGGCCAAGAGACCCAGTACTTC.

This clonotype was detected a few times. V usage is TRBV7-9 and J usage is TRBJ1-4; D might be TRBD1 (6 bases). Looked up from germline, CDR1 is SEHNR and CDR2 is FQNEAQ (reference sequence). The CDR3 has 14 amino acids. V gave up 0 bases and J gave up 7 bases, with 9 bases separating them. DNA for the CDR3: TGTGCCAGCAGCTTAGCAGGGGGAGGTGAAAAACTGTTTTTT. Translated: CASSLAGGGEKLFF.

This chain links TRBV6-2 or TRBV6-3 with TRBJ2-1, with a possible D match to TRBD1 (5 bases). The CDR3 has 18 amino acids. V was trimmed by 0 bases and J by 7 bases, leaving 22 bases between them. Per the germline V gene, CDR1 is MNHEY and CDR2 is SVGEGT. CDR3 nucleotides: TGTGCCAGCAGTTACTCAGGGGTCTTGGTGCCGGGCCATAATGAGCAGTTCTTC. This codes for CASSYSGVLVPGHNEQFF.

A few counts support this clonotype. The rearrangement links TRBV6-6 to TRBJ2-2; tentatively, D is TRBD2 (6 bases). This CDR3 contains 15 residues. CDR1 is MNHNY and CDR2 is SVGAGI in the germline V gene (reference sequence). With 0 bases removed from V and 4 bases from J, the gap between germline ends came to 9 bases. The CDR3 DNA follows: TGTGCCAGCAGTTACTCGGGACTCGTCACCGGGGAGCTGTTTTTT. It encodes CASSYSGLVTGELFF.

In its sample, this clonotype was seen many times. The V call is TRBV7-2, the J call TRBJ2-1; tentatively, D is TRBD1 or TRBD2 (6 bases each). Trimming took off 2 bases at V and 7 bases at J, with 12 bases between the two ends. The germline gives CDR1 SGHTA, CDR2 FQGNSA. CDR3 size: 14 residues. CDR3 in DNA: TGTGCCAGCAGCTTACATCGGGGGCAGAATGAGCAGTTCTTC. Encoded protein: CASSLHRGQNEQFF.

The chain joins TRBV30 to TRBJ1-5, with TRBD1 matching 7 bases. The CDR3 runs to 13 residues. The germline gives CDR1 GTSNPN, CDR2 SVGIG (reference sequence). J gave up 6 bases and V 5 bases, and 7 bases lay outside the gene matches. The CDR3 DNA sequence: TGTGCCTGGGCAGGGGGTGGGAGTCAGCCCCAGCATTTT. Encoded protein: CAWAGGGSQPQHF.

This clonotype has a count of ten or more. The rearrangement uses TRBV5-1 and TRBJ2-7; 9 bases line up with TRBD1. Per germline, CDR1 SGHRS and CDR2 YFSETQ. The CDR3 has 14 residues. The junction had 7 bases not matched to a gene; V was cut back by 4 bases and J by 5 bases. The chain's CDR3 is CASSKGTGRHEQYF. The CDR3 DNA follows: TGCGCCAGCAGCAAAGGGACAGGGAGGCACGAGCAGTACTTC.

This clonotype was found many times. The chain recombines TRBV30 with TRBJ1-2; D may be TRBD1 (5 bases). Per germline, CDR1 GTSNPN and CDR2 SVGIG (reference sequence). Trimming took off 4 bases at V and 3 bases at J, with 15 bases between the two ends. The CDR3 runs 14 residues. The CDR3: CAWNLDMRDYGYTF. The CDR3 nucleotides are TGTGCCTGGAACCTGGACATGCGGGACTATGGCTACACCTTC.

The chain employs TRBV5-6 and TRBJ1-2; 7 bases fit TRBD1. J lost 4 bases, V lost 4 bases, and 7 bases had no gene match. The CDR3 is made up of 14 amino acids. CDR1 SGHDT and CDR2 YYEEEE come from the germline V gene. The CDR3: CASSQRGPLYGYTF. Written as DNA, the CDR3 is TGTGCCAGCAGCCAAAGGGGGCCACTCTATGGCTACACCTTC.